Below are 3 T cell receptor beta chains sequenced from a single sample in a study of metastatic and nonmetastatic thyroid tumors (dated by TCRdb to the early 2020s). Libraries were constructed by PCR. The sequencer listed for this sample is Illumina HiSeq 4000. TCRdb reprocessed the public reads (quality trimming at Q25 with fastp, clone calling with MiXCR) and kept in-frame beta chains. For this sample there are tens of thousands of clones; 28% appear just once. The ten largest clones represent approximately 9.8% of the sample. None of the patients had been given any treatment before thyroid surgery. Sequenced material: blood. The source of these receptors is a male donor with papillary thyroid cancer or a benign thyroid nodule (not recorded which). Some clones in this sample may be carry-over from other donors' samples.

The chain has TRBV6-2 or TRBV6-3 and TRBJ2-7; 10 bases match TRBD2. V lost 6 bases, J lost 3 bases, and 8 bases stayed unmatched. The length of the CDR3 is 15 residues. In germline, CDR1 is MNHEY, CDR2 SVGEGT. The CDR3 is CASRSTTSGNYEQYF. The CDR3 DNA reads as TGTGCCAGCAGATCCACAACTAGCGGGAACTACGAGCAGTACTTC.

This chain joins TRBV20-1 and TRBJ1-2; 8 nucleotides line up with TRBD1. Germline V gives CDR1 DFQATT, CDR2 SNEGSKA (reference sequence). This CDR3 contains 15 residues. The ends lost 4 bases at V and 1 base at J; junction bases unmatched: 8. Here the CDR3 DNA reads TGCAGTGCTACAAACACAGGGGGATATAACTATGGCTACACCTTC. Amino acids: CSATNTGGYNYGYTF.

This clone was picked up a small number of times. The J gene is TRBJ1-2, the V gene TRBV6-1, with 8 bases aligning to TRBD1. Germline lookup yields CDR1 MNHNS and CDR2 SASEGT. The CDR3 loop spans 15 amino acids. V trimming: 6 bases; J trimming: 6 bases; junction bases outside the gene matches: 12. The CDR3: CASSRPEDRVDGYTF. The CDR3 region has the DNA TGTGCCAGCAGCCGACCCGAGGACAGGGTTGATGGCTACACCTTC.